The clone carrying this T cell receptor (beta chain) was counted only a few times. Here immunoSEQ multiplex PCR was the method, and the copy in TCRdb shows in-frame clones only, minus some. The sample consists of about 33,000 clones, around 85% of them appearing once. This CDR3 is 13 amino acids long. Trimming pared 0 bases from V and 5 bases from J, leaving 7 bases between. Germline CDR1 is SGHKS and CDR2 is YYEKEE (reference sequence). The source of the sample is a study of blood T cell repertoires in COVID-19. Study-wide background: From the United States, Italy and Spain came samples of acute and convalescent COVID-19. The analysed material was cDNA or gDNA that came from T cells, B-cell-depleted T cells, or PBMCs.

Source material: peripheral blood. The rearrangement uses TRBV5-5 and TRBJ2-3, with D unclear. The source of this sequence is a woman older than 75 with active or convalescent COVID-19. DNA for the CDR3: TGTGCCAGCAGCTTGGCCCCTAAAGATACGCAGTATTTT. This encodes CASSLAPKDTQYF.